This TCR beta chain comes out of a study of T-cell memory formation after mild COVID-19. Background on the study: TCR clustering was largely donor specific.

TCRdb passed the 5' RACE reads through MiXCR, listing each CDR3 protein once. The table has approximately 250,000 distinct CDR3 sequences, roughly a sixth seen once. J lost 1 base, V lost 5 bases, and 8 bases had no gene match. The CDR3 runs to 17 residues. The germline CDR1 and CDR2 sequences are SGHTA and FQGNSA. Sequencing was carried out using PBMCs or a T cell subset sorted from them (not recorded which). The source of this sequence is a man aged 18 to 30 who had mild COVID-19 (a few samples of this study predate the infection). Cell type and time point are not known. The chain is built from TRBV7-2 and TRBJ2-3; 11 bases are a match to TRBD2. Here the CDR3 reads CASSPTPTSGGTDTQYF. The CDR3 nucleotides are TGTGCCAGCAGCCCTACCCCGACTAGCGGGGGCACAGATACGCAGTATTTT.